This T cell receptor beta chain was sequenced for a study of a mutant IDH1 vaccine in newly diagnosed glioma. About the research overall: There were about 60% males and roughly 40% females among treated patients, whose mean age was 40.4 years. Most patients had radiochemotherapy with temozolomide before enrollment; others had one alone.

This clone has a single count. What it recognizes is unknown. TCRdb's table, derived via immunoSEQ multiplex PCR, lists solely in-frame clones and lacks some. The sample yields around 50,000 clones, approximately 79% seen once. The time point is: week 35, safety follow-up. The vaccine gave 300 ug of a 20-mer mutant IDH1 peptide subcutaneously per dose. There were eight vaccinations for patients, given in weeks 1, 3, 5, 7, 11, 15, 19 and 23. The CDR3 runs 15 residues. J lost 7 bases, V lost 5 bases, and 7 bases had no gene match. CDR1 is LNHDA and CDR2 is SQIVND in the germline V gene (reference sequence).

The gene calls are TRBV19 and TRBJ1-4; TRBD1 aligns across 10 bases. This receptor was obtained from a man aged 40-49 years with glioma. The source was PBMCs, collected from a glioma patient whose treatment included an IDH1 peptide vaccine. Here the CDR3 DNA reads TGTGCCAGTAGTTCCCGACAGGGGGCGGGTGAAAAACTGTTTTTT. This translates into CASSSRQGAGEKLFF.